This T cell receptor beta chain derives from a study of beta chain features in type 1 diabetes. Study findings and constraints: The study found moderately but significantly shorter TCRB CDR3s in all four CD4+ subsets of Type 1 diabetes patients. For TCRB rearrangement, an influence of HLA type remained unresolved here.

Every bit of the isolated RNA underwent reverse transcription, so sequencing read expressed TCRB transcripts. TCRdb keeps only in-frame clones here, not all; method: immunoSEQ multiplex PCR. The sample carries roughly 230,000 clones, roughly 11% recorded once. As to this clone: Its matching antigen is unknown.

Germline V CDR1 and CDR2: GTSNPN, SVGIG (reference sequence). Deletions cut 3 bases from V and 1 base from J, with 12 bases between. The length of the CDR3 is 14 residues. The V gene is TRBV30, the J gene TRBJ1-1, with a weak D call TRBD1 (5 bases). Sequenced: naive CD4+ T cells from blood. The source of this sequence is a man aged 25-45 years with type 1 diabetes. The CDR3 DNA is TGTGCCTGGAGGCCCGGGGGGAAGAACACTGAAGCTTTCTTT. Translation: CAWRPGGKNTEAFF. The whole variable domain, filled in from reference TRBV30 and TRBJ1-1, reads SQTIHQWPATLVQPVGSPLSLECTVEGTSNPNLYWYRQAAGRGLQLLFYSVGIGQISSEVPQNLSASRPQDRQFILSSKKLLLSDSGFYLCAWRPGGKNTEAFFGQGTRLTVV.